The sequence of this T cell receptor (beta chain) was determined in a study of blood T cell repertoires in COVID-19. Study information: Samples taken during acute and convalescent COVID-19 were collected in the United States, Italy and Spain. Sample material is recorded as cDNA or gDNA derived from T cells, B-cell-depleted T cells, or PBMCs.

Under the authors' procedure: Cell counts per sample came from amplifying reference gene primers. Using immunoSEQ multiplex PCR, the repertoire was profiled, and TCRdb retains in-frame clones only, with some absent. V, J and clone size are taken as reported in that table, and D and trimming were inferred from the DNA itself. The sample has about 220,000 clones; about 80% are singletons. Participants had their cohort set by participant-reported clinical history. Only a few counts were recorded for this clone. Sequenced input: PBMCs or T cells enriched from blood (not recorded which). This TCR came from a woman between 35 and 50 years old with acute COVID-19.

Here the CDR3 reads CASSRTTGFDGYTF. CDR3 bases: TGTGCCAGCAGCCGGACGACAGGTTTCGATGGCTACACCTTC. This chain joins TRBV5-4 and TRBJ1-2; D may be TRBD1 (6 bases). Germline CDR1 is SGHNT and CDR2 is YYREEE (reference sequence). V was cut by 4 bases and J by 6 bases, with 16 bases left in between. The length of the CDR3 is 14 residues.